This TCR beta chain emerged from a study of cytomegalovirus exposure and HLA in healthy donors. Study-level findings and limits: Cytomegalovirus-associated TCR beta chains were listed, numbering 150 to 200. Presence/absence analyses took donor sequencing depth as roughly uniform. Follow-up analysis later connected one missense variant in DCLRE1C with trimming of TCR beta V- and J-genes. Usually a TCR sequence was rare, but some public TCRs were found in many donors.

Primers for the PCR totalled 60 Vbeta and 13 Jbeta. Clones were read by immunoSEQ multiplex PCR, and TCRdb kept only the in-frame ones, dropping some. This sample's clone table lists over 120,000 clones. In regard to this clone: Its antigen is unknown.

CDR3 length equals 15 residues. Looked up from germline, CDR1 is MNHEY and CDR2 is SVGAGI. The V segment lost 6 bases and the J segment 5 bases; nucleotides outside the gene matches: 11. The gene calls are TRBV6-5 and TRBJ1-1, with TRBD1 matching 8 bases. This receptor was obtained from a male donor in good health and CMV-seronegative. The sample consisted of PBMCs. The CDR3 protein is CASSPTGQGRTEAFF. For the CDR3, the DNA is TGTGCCAGCAGCCCTACTGGACAGGGAAGGACTGAAGCTTTCTTT.